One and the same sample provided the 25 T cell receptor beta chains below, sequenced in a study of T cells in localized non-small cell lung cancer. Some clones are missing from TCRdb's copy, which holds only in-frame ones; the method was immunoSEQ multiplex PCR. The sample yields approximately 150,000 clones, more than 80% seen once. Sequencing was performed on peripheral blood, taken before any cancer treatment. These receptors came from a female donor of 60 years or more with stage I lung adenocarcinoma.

The CDR3 here is CASSHEGGARGRNEKLFF. In DNA, the CDR3 is TGCGCCAGCAGCCATGAGGGGGGGGCGCGGGGAAGAAATGAAAAACTGTTTTTT. The chain has TRBV4-1 and TRBJ1-4, with TRBD1 as a possible D gene (6 bases). Between the trimmed V and J ends, which lost 3 bases and 5 bases, there was a span of 22 bases. Germline CDR1 reads MGHRA; CDR2 reads YSYEKL. CDR3 length equals 18 residues.

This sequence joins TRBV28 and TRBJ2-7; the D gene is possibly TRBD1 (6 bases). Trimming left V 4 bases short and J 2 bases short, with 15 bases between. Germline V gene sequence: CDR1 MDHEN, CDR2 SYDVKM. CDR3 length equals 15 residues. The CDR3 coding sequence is TGTGCCAGCAGTTCTGTTAGGACAGTTACCTACGAGCAGTACTTC. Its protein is CASSSVRTVTYEQYF.

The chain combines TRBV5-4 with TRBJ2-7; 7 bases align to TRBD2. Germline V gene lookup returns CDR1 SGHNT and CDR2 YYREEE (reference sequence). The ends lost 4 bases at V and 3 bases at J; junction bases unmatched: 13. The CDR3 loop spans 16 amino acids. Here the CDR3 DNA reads TGTGCCAGCAGCCCTAGTAGCGGGTCTCTCCTCTACGAGCAGTACTTC. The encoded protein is CASSPSSGSLLYEQYF.

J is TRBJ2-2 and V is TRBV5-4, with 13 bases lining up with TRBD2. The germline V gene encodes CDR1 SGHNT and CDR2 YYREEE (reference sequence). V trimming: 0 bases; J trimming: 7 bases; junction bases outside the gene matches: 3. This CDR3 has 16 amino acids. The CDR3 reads CASSLATSGRFGELFF. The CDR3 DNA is TGTGCCAGCAGCTTGGCGACTAGCGGGAGGTTCGGGGAGCTGTTTTTT.

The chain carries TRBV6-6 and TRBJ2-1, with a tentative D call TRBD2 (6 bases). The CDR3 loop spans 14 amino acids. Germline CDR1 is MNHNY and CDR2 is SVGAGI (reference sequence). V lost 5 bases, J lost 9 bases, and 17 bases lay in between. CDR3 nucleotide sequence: TGTGCCAGCAGTCGCCGGGAGTTGGTCGTTGAGCAGTTCTTC. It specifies CASSRRELVVEQFF.

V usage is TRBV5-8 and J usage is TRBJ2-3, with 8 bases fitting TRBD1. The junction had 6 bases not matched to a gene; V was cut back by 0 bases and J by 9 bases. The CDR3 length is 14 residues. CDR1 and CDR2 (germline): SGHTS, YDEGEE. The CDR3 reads CASSLGTGYGTQYF. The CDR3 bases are TGTGCCAGCAGCTTGGGGACAGGGTACGGCACGCAGTATTTT.

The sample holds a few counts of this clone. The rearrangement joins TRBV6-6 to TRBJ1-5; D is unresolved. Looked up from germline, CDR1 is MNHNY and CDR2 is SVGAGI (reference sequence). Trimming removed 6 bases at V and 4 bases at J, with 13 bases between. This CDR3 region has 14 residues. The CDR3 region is CASSPWQPNQPQHF. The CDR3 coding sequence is TGTGCCAGCAGCCCCTGGCAGCCGAATCAGCCCCAGCATTTT.

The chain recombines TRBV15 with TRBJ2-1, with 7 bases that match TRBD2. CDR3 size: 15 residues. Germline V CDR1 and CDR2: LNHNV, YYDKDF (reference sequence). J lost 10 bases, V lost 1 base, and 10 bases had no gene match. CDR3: CATSRGAIAGREQFF. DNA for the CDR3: TGTGCCACCAGCAGAGGCGCAATAGCGGGTAGGGAGCAGTTCTTC.

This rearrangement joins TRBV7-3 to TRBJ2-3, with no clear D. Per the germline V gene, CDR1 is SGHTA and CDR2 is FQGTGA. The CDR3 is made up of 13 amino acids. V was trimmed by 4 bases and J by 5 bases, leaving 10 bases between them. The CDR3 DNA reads TGTGCCAGCAGCTCACCTATGGGAGATACGCAGTATTTT. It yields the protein CASSSPMGDTQYF.

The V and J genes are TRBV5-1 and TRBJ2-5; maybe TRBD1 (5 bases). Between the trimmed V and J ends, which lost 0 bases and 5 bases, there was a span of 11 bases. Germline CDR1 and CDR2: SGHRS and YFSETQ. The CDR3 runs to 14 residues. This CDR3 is CASSLAAGRETQYF. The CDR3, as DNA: TGCGCCAGCAGCTTGGCGGCAGGGCGGGAGACCCAGTACTTC.

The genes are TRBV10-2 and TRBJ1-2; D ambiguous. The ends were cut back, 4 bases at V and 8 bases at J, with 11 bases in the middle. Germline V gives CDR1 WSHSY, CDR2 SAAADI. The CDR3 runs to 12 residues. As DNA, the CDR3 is TGCGCCAGCAGTGTGAGCGGGGTAGGCTACACCTTC. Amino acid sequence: CASSVSGVGYTF.

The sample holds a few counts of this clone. CDR3 coding DNA: TGTGCCTGGAGTGTGAGCGGAACAGAAAAACTGTTTTTT. Amino acid sequence: CAWSVSGTEKLFF. This sequence joins TRBV30 and TRBJ1-4; the D is unclear. The germline V gene encodes CDR1 GTSNPN and CDR2 SVGIG (reference sequence). There are 13 residues in the CDR3. With 0 bases removed from V and 8 bases from J, the gap between germline ends came to 10 bases.

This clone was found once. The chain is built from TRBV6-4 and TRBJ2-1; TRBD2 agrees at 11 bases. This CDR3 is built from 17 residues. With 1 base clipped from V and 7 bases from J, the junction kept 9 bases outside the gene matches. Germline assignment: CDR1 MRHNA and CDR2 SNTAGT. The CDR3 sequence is CASSDLVGLAGGNEQFF. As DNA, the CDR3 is TGTGCCAGCAGTGACTTAGTTGGTCTAGCGGGAGGTAATGAGCAGTTCTTC.

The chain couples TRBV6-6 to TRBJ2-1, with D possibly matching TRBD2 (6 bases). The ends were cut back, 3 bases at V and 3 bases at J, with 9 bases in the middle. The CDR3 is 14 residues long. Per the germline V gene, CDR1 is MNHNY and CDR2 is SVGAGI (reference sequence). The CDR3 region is CASSYSGDYNEQFF. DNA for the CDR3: TGTGCCAGCAGTTATTCGGGGGACTACAATGAGCAGTTCTTC.

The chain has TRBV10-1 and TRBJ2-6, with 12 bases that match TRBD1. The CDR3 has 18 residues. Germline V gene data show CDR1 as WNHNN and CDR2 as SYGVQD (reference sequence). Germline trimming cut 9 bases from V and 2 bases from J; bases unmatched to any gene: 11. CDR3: CASPHCRDRGPGANVLTF. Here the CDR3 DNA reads TGCGCCAGTCCCCACTGCCGGGACAGGGGGCCTGGGGCCAACGTCCTGACTTTC.

DNA of the CDR3: TGTGCCAGCAGTTTATGGAGGGGAAGCAATCAGCCCCAGCATTTT. It yields the protein CASSLWRGSNQPQHF. The chain links TRBV28 to TRBJ1-5; TRBD1 is a possible D gene (5 bases). Germline V CDR1 and CDR2: MDHEN, SYDVKM. The germline V and J ends were trimmed by 0 bases and 1 base, with 7 bases remaining between them. The length of the CDR3 is 15 residues.

CDR3 region: CASSLMTGLAGYNEQFF. CDR3 in DNA: TGTGCCAGCAGCTTAATGACGGGGCTAGCGGGCTACAATGAGCAGTTCTTC. The chain joins TRBV7-3 to TRBJ2-1, with 8 bases aligning to TRBD2. V lost 1 base, J lost 3 bases, and 8 bases stayed unmatched. The germline CDR1 and CDR2 sequences are SGHTA and FQGTGA. The CDR3 is 17 amino acids. The full variable domain, in which reference TRBV7-3 and TRBJ2-1 provide the parts outside the CDR3, is GAGVSQTPSNKVTEKGKYVELRCDPISGHTALYWYRQSLGQGPEFLIYFQGTGAADDSGLPNDRFFAVRPEGSVSTLKIQRTERGDSAVYLCASSLMTGLAGYNEQFFGPGTRLTVL.

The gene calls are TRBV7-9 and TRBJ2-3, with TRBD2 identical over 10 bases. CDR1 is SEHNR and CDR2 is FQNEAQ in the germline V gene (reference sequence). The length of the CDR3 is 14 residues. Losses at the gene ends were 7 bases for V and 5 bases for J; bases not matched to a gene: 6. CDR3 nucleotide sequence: TGTGCCAGCACTCTAGCGGGAGTACGAGATACGCAGTATTTT. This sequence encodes CASTLAGVRDTQYF. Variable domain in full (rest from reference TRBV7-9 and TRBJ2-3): DTGVSQNPRHKITKRGQNVTFRCDPISEHNRLYWYRQTLGQGPEFLTYFQNEAQLEKSRLLSDRFSAERPKGSFSTLEIQRTEQGDSAMYLCASTLAGVRDTQYFGPGTRLTVL.

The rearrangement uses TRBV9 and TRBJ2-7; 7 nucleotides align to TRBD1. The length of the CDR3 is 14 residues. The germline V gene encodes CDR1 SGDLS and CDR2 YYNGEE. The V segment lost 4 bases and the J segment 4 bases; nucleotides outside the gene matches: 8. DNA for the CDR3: TGTGCCAGCAGCATGGGGACAGACCCTTACGAGCAGTACTTC. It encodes CASSMGTDPYEQYF.

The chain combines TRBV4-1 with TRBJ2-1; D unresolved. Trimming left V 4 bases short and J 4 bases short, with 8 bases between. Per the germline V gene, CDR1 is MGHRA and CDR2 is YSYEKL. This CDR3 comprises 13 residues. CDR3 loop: CASSPVPYNEQFF. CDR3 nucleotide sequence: TGCGCCAGCAGCCCGGTGCCTTACAATGAGCAGTTCTTC.

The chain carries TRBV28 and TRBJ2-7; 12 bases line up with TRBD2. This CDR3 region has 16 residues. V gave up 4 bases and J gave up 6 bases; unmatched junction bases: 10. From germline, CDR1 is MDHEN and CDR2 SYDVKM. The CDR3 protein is CASSWTSGVGGTEQYF. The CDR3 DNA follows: TGTGCCAGCAGTTGGACTAGCGGGGTTGGCGGGACCGAGCAGTACTTC.

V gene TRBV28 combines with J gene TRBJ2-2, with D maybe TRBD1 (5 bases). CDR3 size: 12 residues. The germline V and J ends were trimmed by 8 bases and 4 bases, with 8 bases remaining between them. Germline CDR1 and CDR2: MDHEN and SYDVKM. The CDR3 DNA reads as TGTGCCAGCCATAGGGGCACCGGGGAGCTGTTTTTT. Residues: CASHRGTGELFF.

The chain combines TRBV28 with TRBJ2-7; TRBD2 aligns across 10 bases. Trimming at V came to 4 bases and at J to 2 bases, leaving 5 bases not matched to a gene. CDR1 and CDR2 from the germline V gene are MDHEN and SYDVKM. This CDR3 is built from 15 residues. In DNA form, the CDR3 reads TGTGCCAGCAGTTCATTAGCGGGAGGTACCTACGAGCAGTACTTC. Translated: CASSSLAGGTYEQYF.

CDR3 DNA sequence: TGTGCCAGCAACGAGGGACAGGGGGCTTATCAGCCCCAGCATTTT. Protein sequence: CASNEGQGAYQPQHF. The V call is TRBV7-2, the J call TRBJ1-5; 12 bases align to TRBD1. J gave up 5 bases and V 7 bases, and 6 bases lay outside the gene matches. The V gene's germline CDR1 is SGHTA and CDR2 FQGNSA. This CDR3 comprises 15 residues. Full variable domain (remainder filled in from reference TRBV7-2 and TRBJ1-5): GAGVSQSPSNKVTEKGKDVELRCDPISGHTALYWYRQSLGQGLEFLIYFQGNSAPDKSGLPSDRFSAERTGGSVSTLTIQRTQQEDSAVYLCASNEGQGAYQPQHFGDGTRLSIL.

The CDR3, as DNA: TGTGCCAGCAGCGCCGGGACACTCCAAATGAACACTGAAGCTTTCTTT. Its translation: CASSAGTLQMNTEAFF. V and J are TRBV9 and TRBJ1-1; D might be TRBD1 (6 bases). Germline CDR1 and CDR2: SGDLS and YYNGEE. The CDR3 has 16 amino acids. Deletions cut 3 bases from V and 0 bases from J, with 15 bases between.